This T cell receptor beta chain was sequenced for a study of breast tumors, draining lymph nodes, adjacent tissues. TCRdb re-called the multiplex PCR reads with MiXCR, one entry per CDR3 protein. The table shows tens of thousands of distinct CDR3 sequences, with around 45% occurring only once. As regards this clonotype: Its antigen is still unknown.

The study, taken as a whole, reports: Most tumor T cells seemingly derive from lymph node, then expand in tumor. Tumor TCR diversity was below lymph nodes but above nontumor tissue. Luminal-like breast cancer showed significantly higher tumor–nontumor repertoire similarity than basal-like.

Deletions cut 6 bases from V and 5 bases from J, with 13 bases between. The CDR3 loop spans 13 amino acids. Germline-derived CDR1 and CDR2 are WNHNN and SYGVQD (reference sequence). Sequencing was performed on breast tumor tissue. The TCR sequence derives from a female donor with breast cancer. Some clones in this sample may be carry-over from other donors' samples. This chain uses TRBV10-1 with TRBJ1-1; D unclear. CDR3 DNA sequence: TGCGCCAGCAGCAACCTTATCGGAACTGAAGCTTTCTTT. Protein product: CASSNLIGTEAFF.